This entry concerns a single TCR beta chain. Other DNA variants within this sample encode the same CDR3. Repertoires were generated with immunoSEQ multiplex PCR, while TCRdb's copy carries only in-frame clones and drops some. The sample includes 1.4 million or so clones, approximately 98.5% seen only once; the top ten take about 0.34%. The data derive from a study of shared clonotypes between healthy human individuals. Germline CDR1 and CDR2: KGHSH and LQKENI. Trimming left V 2 bases short and J 0 bases short, with 7 bases between. CDR3 length: 14 amino acids. What was sequenced was naive CD4+ T cells sorted from blood. Subset: CD45RA+ positively selected. The clonotype was recovered from a man aged 30-40 years in good health. V and J are TRBV18 and TRBJ1-1, with D possibly being TRBD1 (5 bases). DNA for the CDR3: TGTGCCAGCTCACCAGGACATCTGAACACTGAAGCTTTCTTT. Protein product: CASSPGHLNTEAFF.